These T cell receptor beta chains were read from a single sample in a study of cytomegalovirus exposure and HLA in healthy donors. Sequenced by immunoSEQ multiplex PCR; TCRdb stores in-frame clones only, minus some. The repertoire holds over 100,000 clones, with over 60% as singletons. The sample comprised PBMCs. All receptors come from a man aged 55 to 70 in good health and CMV-seropositive. Each CDR3 is given with its conserved first and last residue. Each record gives: V gene, clone size, CDR3 protein. Part of the rows lack a size; the others show once, few, many or a class for expanded clones.

V: TRBV5-1
size: NA
CDR3: CASSLAGIGYTF

V: TRBV21-1
size: NA
CDR3: CASSTRNRDRLRNTIYF

V: TRBV18
size: NA
CDR3: CASSPGGAETDTQYF

V: TRBV2
size: NA
CDR3: CASSPSGGRNTQYF

V: TRBV5-1
size: NA
CDR3: CASSLGLAGQGADEQYF

V: TRBV5-1
size: NA
CDR3: CASSSRAGANTDTQYF

V: TRBV2
size: NA
CDR3: CASSEGSNYGYTF

V: TRBV5-1
size: NA
CDR3: CASSLDRVETQYF

V: TRBV11-2
size: NA
CDR3: CASSPGVGQPQHF

V: TRBV10-3
size: once
CDR3: CASAPGTLNTGELFF

V: TRBV5-1
size: once
CDR3: CASSYLGTVAKNIQYF

V: TRBV5-1
size: NA
CDR3: CASSFFLEAGDTEAFF

V: TRBV6-5
size: NA
CDR3: CASSHGQTYEQHF

V: TRBV29-1
size: NA
CDR3: CSAQEGGNEKLFF

V: TRBV9
size: NA
CDR3: CASSVGGQAAYEQYF